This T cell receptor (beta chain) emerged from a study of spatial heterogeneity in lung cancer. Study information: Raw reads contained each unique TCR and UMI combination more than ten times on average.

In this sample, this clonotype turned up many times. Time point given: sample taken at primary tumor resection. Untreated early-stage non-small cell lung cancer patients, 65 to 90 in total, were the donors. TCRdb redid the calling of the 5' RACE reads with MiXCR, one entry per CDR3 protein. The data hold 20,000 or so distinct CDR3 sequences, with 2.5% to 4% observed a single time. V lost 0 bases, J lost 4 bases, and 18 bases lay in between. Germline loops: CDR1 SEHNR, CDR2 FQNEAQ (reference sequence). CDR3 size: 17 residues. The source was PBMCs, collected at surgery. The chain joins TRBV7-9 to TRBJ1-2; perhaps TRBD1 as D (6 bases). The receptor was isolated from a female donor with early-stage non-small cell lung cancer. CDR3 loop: CASSLAGSPGQIYGYTF. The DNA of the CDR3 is TGTGCCAGCAGCTTAGCTGGTTCCCCCGGACAGATCTATGGCTACACCTTC.